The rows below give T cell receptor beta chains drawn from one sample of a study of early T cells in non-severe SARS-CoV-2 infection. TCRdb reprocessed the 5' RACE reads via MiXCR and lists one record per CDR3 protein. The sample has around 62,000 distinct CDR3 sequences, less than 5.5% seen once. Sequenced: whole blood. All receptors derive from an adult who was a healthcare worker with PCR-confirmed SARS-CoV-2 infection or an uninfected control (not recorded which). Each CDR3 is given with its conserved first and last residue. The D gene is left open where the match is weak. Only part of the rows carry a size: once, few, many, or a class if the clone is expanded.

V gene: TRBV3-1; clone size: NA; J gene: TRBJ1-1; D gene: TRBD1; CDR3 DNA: TGTGCCAGCAGCGAACGGACAGGAGGGCACACTGAAGCTTTCTTT; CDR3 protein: CASSERTGGHTEAFF
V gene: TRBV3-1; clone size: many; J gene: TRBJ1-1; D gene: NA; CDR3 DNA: TGTGCCAGCAGCCACCTGTTGGGGGGCACTGAAGCTTTCTTT; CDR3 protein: CASSHLLGGTEAFF
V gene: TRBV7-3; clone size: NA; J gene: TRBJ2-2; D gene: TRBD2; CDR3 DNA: TGTGCCAGCAGCTTAAATGCTCTGGGACTAGCATCCGGGGAGCTGTTTTTT; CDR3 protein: CASSLNALGLASGELFF
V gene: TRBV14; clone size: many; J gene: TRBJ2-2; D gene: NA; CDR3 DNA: TGTGCCAGCAGCCTGATAGGAGTCGGGGGACAGAAATACACCGGGGAGCTGTTTTTT; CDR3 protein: CASSLIGVGGQKYTGELFF
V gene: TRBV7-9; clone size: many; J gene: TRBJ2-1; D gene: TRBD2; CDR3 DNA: TGTGCCAGCAGCAAAGCGGGGGGCCTCGGCAATGAGCAGTTCTTC; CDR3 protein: CASSKAGGLGNEQFF
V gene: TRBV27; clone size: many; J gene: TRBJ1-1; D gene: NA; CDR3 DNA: TGTGCCAGCGGCGACGGAGACATGAACACTGAAGCTTTCTTT; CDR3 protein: CASGDGDMNTEAFF
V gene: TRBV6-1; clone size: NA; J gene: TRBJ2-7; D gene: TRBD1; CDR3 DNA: TGTACCAGCAGTGAAGCGGCAGGGGGCTTATACGAGCAGTACTTC; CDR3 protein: CTSSEAAGGLYEQYF
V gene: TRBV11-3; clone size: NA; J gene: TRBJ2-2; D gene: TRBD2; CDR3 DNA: TGTGCCAGCAGCTTAGGCGGGGGGGCCAGGGCCAACACCGGGGAGCTGTTTTTT; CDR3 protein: CASSLGGGARANTGELFF
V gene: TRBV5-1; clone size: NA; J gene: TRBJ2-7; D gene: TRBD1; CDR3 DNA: TGCGCCAGCAGCGGTACAGGGGCGATCTCCTACGAGCAGTACTTC; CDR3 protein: CASSGTGAISYEQYF
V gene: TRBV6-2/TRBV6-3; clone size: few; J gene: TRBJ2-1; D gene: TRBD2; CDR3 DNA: TGTGCCAGCAGGACTAGCGGGATCAATGAGCAGTTCTTC; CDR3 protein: CASRTSGINEQFF
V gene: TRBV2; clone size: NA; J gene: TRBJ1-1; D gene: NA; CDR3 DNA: TGTGCCAGCAGTGAAGCCGCGAGGAACACTGAAGCTTTCTTT; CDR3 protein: CASSEAARNTEAFF
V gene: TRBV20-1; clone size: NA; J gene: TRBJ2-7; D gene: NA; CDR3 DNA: TGCAGTGCTAGAGCAGACGGAATCGGGCCCTACGAGCAGTACTTC; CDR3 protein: CSARADGIGPYEQYF
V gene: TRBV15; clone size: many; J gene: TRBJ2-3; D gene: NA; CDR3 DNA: TGTGCCACCAGCGCCCGACAGGGAGGGATGGATACGCAGTATTTT; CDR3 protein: CATSARQGGMDTQYF
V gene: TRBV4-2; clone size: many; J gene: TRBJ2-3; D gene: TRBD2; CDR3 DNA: TGTGCCAGCAGCCAAGATGGGACTAGCGGGGGGTTCGCTGGCACAGATACGCAGTATTTT; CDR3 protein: CASSQDGTSGGFAGTDTQYF
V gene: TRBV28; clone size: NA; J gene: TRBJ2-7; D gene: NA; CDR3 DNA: TGTGCCAGCAGAAGCGGGCCCCGCTACGAGCAGTACTTC; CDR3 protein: CASRSGPRYEQYF
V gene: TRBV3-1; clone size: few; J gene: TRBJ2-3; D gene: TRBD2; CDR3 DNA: TGTGCCAGCAGCTTCCCTTGGACTAGCCCAGATACGCAGTATTTT; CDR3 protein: CASSFPWTSPDTQYF
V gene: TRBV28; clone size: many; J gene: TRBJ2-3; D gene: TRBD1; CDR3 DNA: TGTGCCAGCAGTTTCGAACAGGGGTGGGATACGCAGTATTTT; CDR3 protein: CASSFEQGWDTQYF
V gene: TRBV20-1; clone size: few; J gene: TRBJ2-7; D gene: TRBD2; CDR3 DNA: TGCAGTGTCGTGAAGACTAGCGGGAGGGTCAACGAGCAGTACTTC; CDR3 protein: CSVVKTSGRVNEQYF
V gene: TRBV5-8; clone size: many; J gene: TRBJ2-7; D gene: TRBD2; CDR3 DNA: TGTGCCAGCAGCCTACCGGGACTAAGACAGTACTTC; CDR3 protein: CASSLPGLRQYF
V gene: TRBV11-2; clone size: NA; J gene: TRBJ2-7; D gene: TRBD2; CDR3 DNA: TGTGCCAGCAGCTTATGGGCGGGAGGGACTTCCTACGAGCAGTACTTC; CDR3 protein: CASSLWAGGTSYEQYF
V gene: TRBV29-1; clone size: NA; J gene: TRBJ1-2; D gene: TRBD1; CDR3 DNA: TGCAGCGTTGGAAACCGGGACAGGGATGGCTACACCTTC; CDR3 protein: CSVGNRDRDGYTF
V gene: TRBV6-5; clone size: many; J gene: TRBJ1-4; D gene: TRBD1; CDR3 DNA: TGTGCCAGCAGTTACGCCCAGACAGGGTTTGGAGAAAAACTGTTTTTT; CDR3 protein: CASSYAQTGFGEKLFF
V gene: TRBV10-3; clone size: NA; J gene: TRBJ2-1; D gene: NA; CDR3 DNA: TGTGCCATCAGTGAGACAGGGTTCGATGAGCAGTTCTTC; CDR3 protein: CAISETGFDEQFF
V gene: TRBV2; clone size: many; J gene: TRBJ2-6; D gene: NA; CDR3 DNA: TGTGCCAGCAGCGCAGGGGTTTCTGGGGCCAACGTCCTGACTTTC; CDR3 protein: CASSAGVSGANVLTF
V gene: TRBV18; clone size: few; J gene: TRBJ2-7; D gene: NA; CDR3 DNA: TGTGCCAGCTCAGGGGACACGGTATACGAGCAGTACTTC; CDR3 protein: CASSGDTVYEQYF
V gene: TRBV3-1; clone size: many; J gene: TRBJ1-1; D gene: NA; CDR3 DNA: TGTGCCAGCAGCCAAGAAGAAGGGGTGAACACTGAAGCTTTCTTT; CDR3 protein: CASSQEEGVNTEAFF
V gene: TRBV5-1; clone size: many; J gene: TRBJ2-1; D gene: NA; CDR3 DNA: TGCGCCAGCAGCTTCACGGGCGTCTACAATGAGCAGTTCTTC; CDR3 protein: CASSFTGVYNEQFF
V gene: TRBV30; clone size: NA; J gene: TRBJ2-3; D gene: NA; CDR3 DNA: TGTGCCTGGAGTGTAGAGATTGGCAGCCGGGCAGATACGCAGTATTTT; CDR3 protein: CAWSVEIGSRADTQYF
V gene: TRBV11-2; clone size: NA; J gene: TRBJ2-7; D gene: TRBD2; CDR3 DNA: TGTGCCAGCAGCTTACCGGGACTAGCGGGAGTAAGTGGCGAGCAGTACTTC; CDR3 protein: CASSLPGLAGVSGEQYF
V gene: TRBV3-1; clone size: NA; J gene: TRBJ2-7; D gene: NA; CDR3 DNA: TGTGCCAGCAGCCCTCGAATAAGCTCCTACGAGCAGTACTTC; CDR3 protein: CASSPRISSYEQYF
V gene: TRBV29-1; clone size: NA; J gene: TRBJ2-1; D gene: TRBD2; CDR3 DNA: TGCAGCGTTGAGACTAGCGGCAATGAGCAGTTCTTC; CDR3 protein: CSVETSGNEQFF
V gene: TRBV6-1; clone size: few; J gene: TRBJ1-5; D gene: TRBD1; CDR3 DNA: TGTGCCAGCAGTACAGGGGGGGCAAGCAATCAGCCCCAGCATTTT; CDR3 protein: CASSTGGASNQPQHF
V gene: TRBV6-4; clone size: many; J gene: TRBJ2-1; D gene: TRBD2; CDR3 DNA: TGTGCCAGCAGTGACTCCCCCGGGGGAGGGTCCTACAATGAGCAGTTCTTC; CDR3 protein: CASSDSPGGGSYNEQFF
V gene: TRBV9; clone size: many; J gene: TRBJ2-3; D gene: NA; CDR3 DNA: TGTGCCAGCAGCCTGTCACAGAGTTCAGATACGCAGTATTTT; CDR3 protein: CASSLSQSSDTQYF
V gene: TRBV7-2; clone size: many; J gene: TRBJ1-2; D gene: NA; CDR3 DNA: TGTGCCAGCAGCTTAAATGCCGCCAACTATGGCTACACCTTC; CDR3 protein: CASSLNAANYGYTF
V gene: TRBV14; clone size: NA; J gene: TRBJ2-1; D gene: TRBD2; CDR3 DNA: TGTGCCAGCAGCCAAGGGTGGCTAGCGGGAGGCAGGAATGAGCAGTTCTTC; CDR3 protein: CASSQGWLAGGRNEQFF
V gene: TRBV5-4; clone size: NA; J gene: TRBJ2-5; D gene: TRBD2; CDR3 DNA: TGTGCCAGCAGCTTATTAGCGGGAGGGCCCCCGGAGACCCAGTACTTC; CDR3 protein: CASSLLAGGPPETQYF
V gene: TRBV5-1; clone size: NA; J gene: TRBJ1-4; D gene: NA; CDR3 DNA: TGCGCCAGCAGCCGGGACGGGATCAATGAAAAACTGTTTTTT; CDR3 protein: CASSRDGINEKLFF
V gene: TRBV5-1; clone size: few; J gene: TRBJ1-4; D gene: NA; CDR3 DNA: TGCGCCAGCAGCTTCGGGCTTAATGAAAAACTGTTTTTT; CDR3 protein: CASSFGLNEKLFF
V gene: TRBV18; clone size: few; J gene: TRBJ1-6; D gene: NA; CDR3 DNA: TGTGCCAGCTCACCTGGGGGACATAATTCACCCCTCCACTTT; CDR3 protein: CASSPGGHNSPLHF
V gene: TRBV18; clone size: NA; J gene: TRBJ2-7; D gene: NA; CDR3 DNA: TGTGCCAGCTCCCCCTACGGGGGAACCTACGAGCAGTACTTC; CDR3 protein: CASSPYGGTYEQYF
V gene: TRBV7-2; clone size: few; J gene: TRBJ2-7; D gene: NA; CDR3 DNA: TGTGCCAGCAGCTTAGACCGGGGTAACTCCTACGAGCAGTACTTC; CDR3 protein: CASSLDRGNSYEQYF
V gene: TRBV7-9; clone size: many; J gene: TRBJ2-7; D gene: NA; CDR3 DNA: TGTGCCAGCAGCCCAGGATCGGGACCCTCCTACGAGCAGTACTTC; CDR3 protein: CASSPGSGPSYEQYF
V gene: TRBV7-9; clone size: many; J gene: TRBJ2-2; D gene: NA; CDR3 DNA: TGTGCCAGCGGTTTGCCCCTTGCTAGAGACACCGGGGAGCTGTTTTTT; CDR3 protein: CASGLPLARDTGELFF
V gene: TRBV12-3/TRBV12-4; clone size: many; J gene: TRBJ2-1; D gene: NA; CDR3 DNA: TGTGCCAGCAGCGCCCCTATACAGTTCGGTGAGCAGTTCTTC; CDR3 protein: CASSAPIQFGEQFF
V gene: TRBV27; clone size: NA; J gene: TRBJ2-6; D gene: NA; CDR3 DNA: TGTGCCAGCAGCCCTCGGGGGCGAAGCGGGGCCAACGTCCTGACTTTC; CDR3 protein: CASSPRGRSGANVLTF
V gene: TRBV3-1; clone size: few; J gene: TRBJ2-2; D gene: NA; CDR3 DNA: TGTGCCAGCAGCCAAGGAGCGGGGAACACCGGGGAGCTGTTTTTT; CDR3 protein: CASSQGAGNTGELFF